This TCR beta chain was retrieved from a study of blood T cell repertoires in COVID-19. On the study more broadly: Samples of COVID-19 (acute and convalescent) were obtained from the United States, Italy and Spain. T cells, B-cell-depleted T cells, or PBMCs supplied cDNA or gDNA.

Looked up from germline, CDR1 is KGHSH and CDR2 is LQKENI. V dropped 2 bases and J dropped 5 bases, with 5 bases sitting between them. The CDR3 sequence is 12 residues long. In the source study's methods: The authors estimated nucleated cell counts from reference gene primer amplification. Profiled with immunoSEQ multiplex PCR; TCRdb holds only in-frame clones, not every one. V, J and clone size derive from that table, while D and trimming were established from the DNA sequence. The top ten clones hold approximately 12% of a sample with tens of thousands of clones, over 75% of them seen once. The V call is TRBV18, the J call TRBJ2-3, with D perhaps matching TRBD2 (5 bases). The TCR sequence derives from a man aged 50 to 60 with acute or convalescent COVID-19. The sequenced sample consisted of peripheral blood. CDR3 bases: TGTGCCAGCTCACCAGGAGGAGATACGCAGTATTTT. This translates into CASSPGGDTQYF.